This T cell receptor beta chain emerged from a study of cytomegalovirus exposure and HLA in healthy donors. Libraries were prepared by immunoSEQ multiplex PCR; TCRdb keeps only in-frame clonotypes and omits some of them. The sample yields tens of thousands of clones, approximately 92% seen once. Points from the study as a whole: Reported results showed that the classifier diagnosed cytomegalovirus status with high specificity and sensitivity. Listed as cytomegalovirus-associated were 150 to 200 TCR beta chains.

Notes on this clone: The antigen remains unidentified.

This CDR3 contains 16 residues. Trimming cost V 3 bases and J 9 bases; bases outside gene matches: 13. Germline V CDR1 and CDR2: MNHNY, SVGAGI (reference sequence). The clonotype originates from a man between 18 and 29 years old in good health and CMV-seronegative. Sample: PBMCs. The genes are TRBV6-6 and TRBJ1-1, with 10 bases aligning to TRBD1. In nucleotides, the CDR3 is TGTGCCAGCAGTTATGAGCCTGAGGGACAGGGGCATCAAGCTTTCTTT. It is translated as CASSYEPEGQGHQAFF.